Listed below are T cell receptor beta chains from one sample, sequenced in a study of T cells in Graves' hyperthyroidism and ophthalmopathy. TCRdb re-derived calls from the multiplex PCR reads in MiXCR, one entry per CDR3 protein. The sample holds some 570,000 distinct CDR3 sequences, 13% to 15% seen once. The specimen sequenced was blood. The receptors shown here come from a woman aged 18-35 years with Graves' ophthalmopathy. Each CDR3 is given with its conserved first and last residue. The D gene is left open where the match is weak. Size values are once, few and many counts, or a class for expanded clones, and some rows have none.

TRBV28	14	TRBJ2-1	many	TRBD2	CASSPSGSVGEQFF	TGTGCCAGCAGCCCTAGCGGGAGTGTAGGTGAGCAGTTCTTC
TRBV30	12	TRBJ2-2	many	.	CAWSGGTGELFF	TGTGCCTGGAGTGGGGGCACCGGGGAGCTGTTTTTT
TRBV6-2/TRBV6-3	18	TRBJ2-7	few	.	CASSYSTTHRATPYEQYF	TGTGCCAGCAGTTACTCGACTACGCACCGAGCCACCCCCTACGAGCAGTACTTC
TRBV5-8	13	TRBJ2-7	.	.	CAIQGGSYYEQYF	TGTGCCATCCAAGGGGGAAGTTACTACGAGCAGTACTTC
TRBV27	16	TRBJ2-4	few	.	CASSPQSGVAKNIQYF	TGTGCCAGCAGTCCCCAATCAGGGGTAGCCAAAAACATTCAGTACTTC
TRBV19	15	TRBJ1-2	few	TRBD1	CASSPLDRRWDGYTF	TGTGCCAGTAGTCCCCTGGACAGGCGGTGGGATGGCTACACCTTC
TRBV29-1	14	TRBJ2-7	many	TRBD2	CSVGGLAGLPEQYF	TGCAGCGTTGGGGGACTAGCGGGCCTTCCCGAGCAGTACTTC
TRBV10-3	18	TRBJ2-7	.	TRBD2	CAISKGLAGTPGSYEQYF	TGTGCCATCAGTAAGGGACTAGCGGGCACACCTGGCTCCTACGAGCAGTACTTC
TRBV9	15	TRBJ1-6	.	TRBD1	CASSVGTGYNSPLHF	TGTGCCAGCAGCGTGGGGACAGGGTATAATTCACCCCTCCACTTT
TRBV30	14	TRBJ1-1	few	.	CAVAPPGGNTEAFF	TGTGCCGTAGCTCCTCCGGGGGGGAACACTGAAGCTTTCTTT
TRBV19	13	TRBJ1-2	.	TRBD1	CARGTGGIYGYTF	TGTGCCAGAGGGACAGGTGGGATCTATGGCTACACCTTC
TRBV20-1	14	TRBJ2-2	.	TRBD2	CSAGGGVDTGELFF	TGCAGTGCGGGGGGAGGGGTCGACACCGGGGAGCTGTTTTTT
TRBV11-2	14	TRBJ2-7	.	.	CASSYLGSGDEQYF	TGTGCCAGCAGCTACCTGGGTAGCGGAGACGAGCAGTACTTC
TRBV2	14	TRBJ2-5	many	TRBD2	CASRVAGVQETQYF	TGTGCCAGCAGGGTAGCGGGAGTTCAAGAGACCCAGTACTTC
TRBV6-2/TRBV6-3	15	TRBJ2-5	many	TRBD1	CASSSNDRAKETQYF	TGTGCCAGCAGTTCTAATGACAGGGCTAAAGAGACCCAGTACTTC